The present entry profiles one TCR beta chain with its context. CDR3 length equals 15 residues. J was trimmed by 4 bases and V by 6 bases; bases with no gene match: 10. Germline assignment: CDR1 MRHNA and CDR2 SNTAGT. TCRdb's table, derived via immunoSEQ multiplex PCR, lists solely in-frame clones and lacks some. This sample carries 20,000 to 30,000 clones, roughly 93% of them seen once, and the ten largest clones take approximately 49%. This sample is drawn from a study of OX40 agonist ivuxolimab in advanced cancers. This clonotype was obtained from an adult with an advanced solid tumor such as melanoma, head and neck, liver or kidney cancer. Sequenced material: CD4+ or CD8+ T cells sorted from blood, taken in a trial of the OX40 agonist ivuxolimab. The chain joins TRBV6-4 to TRBJ2-3, with TRBD2 matching over 7 bases. The CDR3 sequence is CASSVHSGEADTQYF. For the CDR3, the DNA is TGTGCCAGCAGCGTTCACAGCGGGGAGGCAGATACGCAGTATTTT.